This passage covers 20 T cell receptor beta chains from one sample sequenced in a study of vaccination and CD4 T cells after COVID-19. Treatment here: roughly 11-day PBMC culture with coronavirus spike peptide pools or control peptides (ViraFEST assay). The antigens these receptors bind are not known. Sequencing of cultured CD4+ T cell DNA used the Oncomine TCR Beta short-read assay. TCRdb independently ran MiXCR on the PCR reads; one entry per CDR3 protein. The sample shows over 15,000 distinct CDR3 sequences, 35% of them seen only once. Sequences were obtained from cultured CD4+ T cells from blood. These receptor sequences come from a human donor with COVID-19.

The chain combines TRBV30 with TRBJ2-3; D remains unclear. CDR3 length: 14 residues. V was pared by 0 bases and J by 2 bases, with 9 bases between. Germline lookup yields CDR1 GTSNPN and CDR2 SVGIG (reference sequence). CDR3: CAWSVEAATDTQYF. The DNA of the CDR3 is TGTGCCTGGAGTGTGGAAGCAGCCACAGATACGCAGTATTTT.

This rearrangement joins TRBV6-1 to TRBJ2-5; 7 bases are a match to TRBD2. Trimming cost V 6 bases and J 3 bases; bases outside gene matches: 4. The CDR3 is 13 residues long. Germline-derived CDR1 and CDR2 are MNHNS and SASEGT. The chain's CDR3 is CASRRGREETQYF. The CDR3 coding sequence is TGTGCCAGCAGGCGAGGGAGGGAAGAGACCCAGTACTTC.

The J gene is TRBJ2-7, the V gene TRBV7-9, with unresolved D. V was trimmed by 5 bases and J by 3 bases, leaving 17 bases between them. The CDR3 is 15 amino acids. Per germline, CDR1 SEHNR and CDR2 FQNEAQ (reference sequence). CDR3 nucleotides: TGTGCCAGCAGCCCCCCCCTCCGGTTCGGCTACGAGCAGTACTTC. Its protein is CASSPPLRFGYEQYF. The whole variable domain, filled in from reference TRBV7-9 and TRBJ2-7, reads DTGVSQNPRHKITKRGQNVTFRCDPISEHNRLYWYRQTLGQGPEFLTYFQNEAQLEKSRLLSDRFSAERPKGSFSTLEIQRTEQGDSAMYLCASSPPLRFGYEQYFGPGTRLTVT.

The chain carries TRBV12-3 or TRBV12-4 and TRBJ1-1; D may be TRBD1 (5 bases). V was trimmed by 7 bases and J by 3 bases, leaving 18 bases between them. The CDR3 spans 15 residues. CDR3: CASTRDGRRDTEAFF. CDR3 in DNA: TGTGCCAGCACTAGGGACGGCAGGAGGGACACTGAAGCTTTCTTT.

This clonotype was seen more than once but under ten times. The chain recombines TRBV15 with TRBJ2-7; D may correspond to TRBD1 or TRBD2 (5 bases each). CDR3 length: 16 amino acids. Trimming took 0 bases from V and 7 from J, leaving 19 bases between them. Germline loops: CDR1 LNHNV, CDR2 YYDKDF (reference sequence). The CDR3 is CATSRDWVGATGEQYF. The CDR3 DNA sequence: TGTGCCACCAGCAGAGATTGGGTCGGGGCTACCGGTGAGCAGTACTTC.

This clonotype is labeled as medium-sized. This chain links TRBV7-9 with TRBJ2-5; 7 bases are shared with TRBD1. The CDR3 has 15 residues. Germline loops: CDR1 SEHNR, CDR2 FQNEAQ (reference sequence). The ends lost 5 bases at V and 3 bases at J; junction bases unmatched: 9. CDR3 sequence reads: CASSRPGTVEETQYF. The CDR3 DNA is TGTGCCAGCAGCCGGCCCGGGACAGTCGAAGAGACCCAGTACTTC.

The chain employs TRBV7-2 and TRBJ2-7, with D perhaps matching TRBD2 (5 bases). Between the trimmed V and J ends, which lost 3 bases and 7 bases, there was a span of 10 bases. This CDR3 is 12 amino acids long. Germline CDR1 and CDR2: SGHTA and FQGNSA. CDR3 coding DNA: TGTGCCAGCAGCTTCTCCCGGAGGGAGCAGTACTTC. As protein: CASSFSRREQYF.

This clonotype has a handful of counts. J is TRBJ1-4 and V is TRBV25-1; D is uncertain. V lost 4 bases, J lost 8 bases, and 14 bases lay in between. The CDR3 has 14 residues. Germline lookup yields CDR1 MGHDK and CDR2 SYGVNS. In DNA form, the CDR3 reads TGTGCCAGCAGTGCGGGGAGAAGTCGGGAAAAACTGTTTTTT. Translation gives CASSAGRSREKLFF. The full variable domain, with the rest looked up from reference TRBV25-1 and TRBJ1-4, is EADIYQTPRYLVIGTGKKITLECSQTMGHDKMYWYQQDPGMELHLIHYSYGVNSTEKGDLSSESTVSRIRTEHFPLTLESARPSHTSQYLCASSAGRSREKLFFGSGTQLSVL.

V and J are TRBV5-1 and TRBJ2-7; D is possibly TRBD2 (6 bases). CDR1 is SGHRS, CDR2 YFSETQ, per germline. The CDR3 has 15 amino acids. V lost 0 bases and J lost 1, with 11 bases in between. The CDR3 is CASSLVSGPSYEQYF. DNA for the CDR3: TGCGCCAGCAGCTTGGTTAGCGGACCATCCTACGAGCAGTACTTC.

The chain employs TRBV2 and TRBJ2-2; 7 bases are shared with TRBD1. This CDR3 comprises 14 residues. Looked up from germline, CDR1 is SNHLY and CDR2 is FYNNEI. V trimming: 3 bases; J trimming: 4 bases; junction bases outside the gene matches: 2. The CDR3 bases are TGTGCCAGCAGTGATTCAGGGGGCACCGGGGAGCTGTTTTTT. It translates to CASSDSGGTGELFF.

The CDR3 DNA follows: TGTGCCAGCAGTTTAATGGCCACCTCGACAGGGTACTCCCCCGAAGCTTTCTTT. Translated, it gives CASSLMATSTGYSPEAFF. This chain connects TRBV28 to TRBJ1-1; 7 positions match TRBD1. Germline V CDR1 and CDR2: MDHEN, SYDVKM. The CDR3 has 18 residues. The ends lost 2 bases at V and 8 bases at J; junction bases unmatched: 20.

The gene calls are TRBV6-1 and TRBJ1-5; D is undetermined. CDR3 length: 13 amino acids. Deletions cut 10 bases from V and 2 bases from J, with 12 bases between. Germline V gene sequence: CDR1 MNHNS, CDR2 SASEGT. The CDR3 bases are TGTGCCACCAGCGAGGGAGGCAATCAGCCCCAGCATTTT. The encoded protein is CATSEGGNQPQHF.

The CDR3 region is CASSARLAGAVYNEQFF. CDR3 coding DNA: TGTGCCAGCAGTGCTAGATTAGCGGGGGCGGTCTACAATGAGCAGTTCTTC. The genes are TRBV2 and TRBJ2-1; TRBD2 agrees at 9 bases. The trim removed 4 bases at V and 3 bases at J, leaving 10 bases unmatched. Germline CDR1 is SNHLY and CDR2 is FYNNEI. The CDR3 covers 17 residues.

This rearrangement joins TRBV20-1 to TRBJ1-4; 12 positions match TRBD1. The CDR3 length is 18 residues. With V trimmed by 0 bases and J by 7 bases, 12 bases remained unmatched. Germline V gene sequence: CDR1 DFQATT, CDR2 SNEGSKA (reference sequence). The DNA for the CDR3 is TGCAGTGCTAGAGATACGGGACAGGGGGCAGGGTGGCGTGAAAAACTGTTTTTT. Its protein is CSARDTGQGAGWREKLFF.

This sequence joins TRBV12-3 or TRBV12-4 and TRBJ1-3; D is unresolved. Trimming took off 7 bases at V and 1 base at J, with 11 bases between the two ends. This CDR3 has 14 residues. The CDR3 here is CASTLRGSGNTIYF. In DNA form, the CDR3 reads TGTGCCAGCACCCTTAGAGGATCTGGAAACACCATATATTTT.

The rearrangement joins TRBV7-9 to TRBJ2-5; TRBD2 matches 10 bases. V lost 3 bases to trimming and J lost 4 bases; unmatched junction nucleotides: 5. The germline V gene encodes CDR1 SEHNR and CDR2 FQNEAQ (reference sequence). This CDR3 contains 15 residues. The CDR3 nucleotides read TGTGCCAGCAGCTTGGGAGCGGGGGGGGGAGAGACCCAGTACTTC. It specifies CASSLGAGGGETQYF.

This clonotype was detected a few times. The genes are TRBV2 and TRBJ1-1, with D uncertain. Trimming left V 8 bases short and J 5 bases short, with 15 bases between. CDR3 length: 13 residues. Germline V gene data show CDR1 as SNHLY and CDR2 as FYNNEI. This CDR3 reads CASSKETWTEAFF. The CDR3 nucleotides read TGTGCCAGCTCTAAGGAGACGTGGACTGAAGCTTTCTTT.

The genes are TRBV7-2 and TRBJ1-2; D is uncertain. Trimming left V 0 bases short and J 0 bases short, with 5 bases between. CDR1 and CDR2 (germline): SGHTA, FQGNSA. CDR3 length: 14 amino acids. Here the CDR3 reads CASSLAAPNYGYTF. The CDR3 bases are TGTGCCAGCAGCTTAGCAGCACCTAACTATGGCTACACCTTC.

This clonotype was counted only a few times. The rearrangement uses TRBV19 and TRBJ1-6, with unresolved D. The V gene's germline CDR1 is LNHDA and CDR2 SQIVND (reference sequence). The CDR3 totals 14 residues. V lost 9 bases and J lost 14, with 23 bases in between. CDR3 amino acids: CASRAPGSSSALHF. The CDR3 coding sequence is TGTGCCAGCCGGGCCCCGGGGTCGTCTTCGGCCCTCCACTTT. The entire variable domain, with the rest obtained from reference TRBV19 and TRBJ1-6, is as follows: DGGITQSPKYLFRKEGQNVTLSCEQNLNHDAMYWYRQDPGQGLRLIYYSQIVNDFQKGDIAEGYSVSREKKESFPLTVTSAQKNPTAFYLCASRAPGSSSALHFGNGTRLTVT.

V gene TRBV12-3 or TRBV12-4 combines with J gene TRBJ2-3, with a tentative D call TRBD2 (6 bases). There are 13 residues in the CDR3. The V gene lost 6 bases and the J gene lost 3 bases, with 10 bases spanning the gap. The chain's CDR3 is CASRARGTDTQYF. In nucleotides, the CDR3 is TGTGCCAGCAGGGCACGGGGGACAGATACGCAGTATTTT.